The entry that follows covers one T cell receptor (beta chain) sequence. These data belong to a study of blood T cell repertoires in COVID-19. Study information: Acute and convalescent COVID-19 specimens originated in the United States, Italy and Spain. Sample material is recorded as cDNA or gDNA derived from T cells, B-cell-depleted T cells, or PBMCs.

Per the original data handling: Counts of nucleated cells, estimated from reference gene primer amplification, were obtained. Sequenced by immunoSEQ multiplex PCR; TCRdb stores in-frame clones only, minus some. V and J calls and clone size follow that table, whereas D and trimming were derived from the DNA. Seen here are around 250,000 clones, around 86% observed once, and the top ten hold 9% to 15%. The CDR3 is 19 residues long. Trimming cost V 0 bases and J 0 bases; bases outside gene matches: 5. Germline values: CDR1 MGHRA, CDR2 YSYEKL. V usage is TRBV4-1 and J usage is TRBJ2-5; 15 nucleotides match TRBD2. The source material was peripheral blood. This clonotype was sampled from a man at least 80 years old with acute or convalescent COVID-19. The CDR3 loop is CASSQDEGLAGGYQETQYF. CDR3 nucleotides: TGCGCCAGCAGCCAAGACGAGGGACTAGCGGGGGGCTACCAAGAGACCCAGTACTTC.